A single sample gave rise to the 11 T cell receptor beta chains below, sequenced in a study of T-cell reconstitution after alpha-beta-depleted transplantation in children. TCRbeta library construction was performed incorporating unique molecular identifiers. TCRdb re-derived calls from the PCR reads in MiXCR, one entry per CDR3 protein. The sample includes about half a million distinct CDR3 sequences, about 12% of them seen just once. The sample was PBMCs from the stem cell graft donor, taken from the stem cell graft. All receptors come from a human donor who donated a stem cell graft to a child with combined immunodeficiency.

V usage is TRBV30 and J usage is TRBJ1-4; maybe TRBD1 (6 bases). The CDR3 has 15 amino acids. Per the germline V gene, CDR1 is GTSNPN and CDR2 is SVGIG (reference sequence). Trimming took 0 bases from V and 7 from J, leaving 15 bases between them. CDR3 in DNA: TGTGCCTGGAGTGTAATGAGGACAGTGACTGAAAAACTGTTTTTT. Protein: CAWSVMRTVTEKLFF.

This clonotype occurred many times. The gene calls are TRBV5-1 and TRBJ2-5, with 10 bases lining up with TRBD2. The CDR3 is 15 residues long. J gave up 1 base and V 6 bases, and 6 bases lay outside the gene matches. CDR1 is SGHRS, CDR2 YFSETQ, per germline. The CDR3 loop is CASTPSGRAQETQYF. As DNA, the CDR3 is TGCGCCAGCACCCCGAGCGGGAGGGCCCAAGAGACCCAGTACTTC.

This clonotype was found once. The chain employs TRBV7-3 and TRBJ2-7; D is undetermined. The germline gives CDR1 SGHTA, CDR2 FQGTGA. This CDR3 is 15 amino acids long. V lost 5 bases and J lost 2, with 16 bases in between. The CDR3 protein is CASSPSATQTYEQYF. In DNA, the CDR3 is TGTGCCAGCAGCCCAAGTGCCACCCAGACCTACGAGCAGTACTTC. Based on the CDR3 plus reference TRBV7-3 and TRBJ2-7, the full variable domain is GAGVSQTPSNKVTEKGKYVELRCDPISGHTALYWYRQSLGQGPEFLIYFQGTGAADDSGLPNDRFFAVRPEGSVSTLKIQRTERGDSAVYLCASSPSATQTYEQYFGPGTRLTVT.

This clonotype was seen once. The rearrangement joins TRBV4-3 to TRBJ1-2; TRBD1 might be the D (6 bases). This CDR3 comprises 15 residues. Trimming took off 1 base at V and 4 bases at J, with 13 bases between the two ends. Looked up from germline, CDR1 is LGHNA and CDR2 is YSLEER. For the CDR3, the DNA is TGCGCCAGCAGCCAAGTTTCAGGGGCTAGCTATGGCTACACCTTC. Its translation is CASSQVSGASYGYTF.

The chain employs TRBV20-1 and TRBJ1-2; 9 bases line up with TRBD1. V lost 7 bases and J lost 4; bases outside the gene matches: 10. The CDR3 has 14 amino acids. Germline CDR1 is DFQATT and CDR2 is SNEGSKA (reference sequence). The CDR3 reads CSGGRGQGSYGYTF. The CDR3 DNA reads as TGCAGTGGGGGCAGGGGACAGGGCTCCTATGGCTACACCTTC.

The CDR3 nucleotides are TGTGCCAGCAGTTTACGAGGACCCAGCGGCACCGGGGAGCTGTTTTTT. Translation: CASSLRGPSGTGELFF. This sequence joins TRBV27 and TRBJ2-2; D possibly corresponds to TRBD2 (5 bases). The V end lost 2 bases, the J end lost 4 bases, and 14 bases lay between the germline ends. CDR3 length: 16 amino acids. Looked up from germline, CDR1 is MNHEY and CDR2 is SMNVEV (reference sequence).

The chain joins TRBV12-3 or TRBV12-4 to TRBJ2-5; 10 bases match TRBD2. CDR3 size: 17 residues. V lost 1 base and J lost 6; bases outside the gene matches: 11. CDR3 DNA sequence: TGTGCCAGCAGTTTAGTCATATTAGCGGGGGGCTCGAAGACCCAGTACTTC. Protein sequence: CASSLVILAGGSKTQYF.

V gene TRBV20-1 combines with J gene TRBJ2-7; possibly TRBD1 or TRBD2 for D (5 bases each). The CDR3 has 13 amino acids. The V end lost 6 bases, the J end lost 3 bases, and 15 bases lay between the germline ends. Germline lookup yields CDR1 DFQATT and CDR2 SNEGSKA (reference sequence). The CDR3 DNA follows: TGCAGTGCCTTGGGGACGGAAAACTACGAGCAGTACTTC. Residues: CSALGTENYEQYF.

This clonotype was seen only a few times. The rearrangement links TRBV24-1 to TRBJ2-2; D gene ambiguous. CDR3 length equals 17 residues. Germline V gene lookup returns CDR1 KGHDR and CDR2 SFDVKD. V lost 9 bases and J lost 1, with 20 bases in between. The CDR3 DNA follows: TGTGCCACCTCTCCACATATTGGGCGGCAGAACACCGGGGAGCTGTTTTTT. Amino acids: CATSPHIGRQNTGELFF.

This clonotype was picked up a small number of times. This sequence joins TRBV11-2 and TRBJ2-1, with TRBD1 matching over 8 bases. Germline CDR1 and CDR2: SGHAT and FQNNGV. CDR3 length: 17 amino acids. Germline trimming cut 5 bases from V and 0 bases from J; bases unmatched to any gene: 9. The CDR3 protein is CASSRGWTGLSYNEQFF. In nucleotides, the CDR3 is TGTGCCAGCAGCAGGGGCTGGACAGGGCTCTCCTACAATGAGCAGTTCTTC. Supplemented by reference TRBV11-2 and TRBJ2-1, the full variable domain reads EAGVAQSPRYKIIEKRQSVAFWCNPISGHATLYWYQQILGQGPKLLIQFQNNGVVDDSQLPKDRFSAERLKGVDSTLKIQPAKLEDSAVYLCASSRGWTGLSYNEQFFGPGTRLTVL.

In this sample, this clonotype turned up many times. The V gene is TRBV3-1, the J gene TRBJ2-2; 7 positions agree with TRBD1. This CDR3 region has 16 residues. The V gene end was trimmed by 0 bases and the J gene end by 4 bases; junction bases not matched to a gene: 5. Germline V gene lookup returns CDR1 LGHDT and CDR2 YNNKEL (reference sequence). The CDR3 region is CASSQDSDRVTGELFF. CDR3 bases: TGTGCCAGCAGCCAAGATAGCGACAGGGTCACCGGGGAGCTGTTTTTT.